The source of this T cell receptor (beta chain) is a study of T cell responses to AZD1222 COVID-19 vaccine. Findings and caveats of the study: Donors skewed white British and female; clonal diversity was possibly underestimated. Sampled repertoires all dated from after the peak T cell response.

CDR3 length: 15 amino acids. The V gene end was trimmed by 6 bases and the J gene end by 7 bases; junction bases not matched to a gene: 14. Germline V gives CDR1 MNHEY, CDR2 SVGAGI. As to this clone: As yet, its antigen is unknown.

Sequencing used immunoSEQ multiplex PCR; TCRdb keeps in-frame clones, though not all of them. The table records under 150,000 clones, 88% of them present only once. This chain uses TRBV6-5 with TRBJ2-7; TRBD2 matches at 8 bases. This receptor was obtained from an adult in good health. The material sequenced was peripheral blood, taken on day 0 of MenACWY control vaccination. CDR3 region: CASRPLAGRFGEQYF. In DNA, the CDR3 is TGTGCCAGCAGGCCGCTAGCGGGCCGGTTCGGGGAGCAGTACTTC.